Sequencing of this TCR beta chain was carried out in a study of T cell responses to AZD1222 COVID-19 vaccine. The study's findings and limits: The donor group comprised mostly white British people and more females; the analysis possibly underestimated clonal diversity.

Assay used: immunoSEQ multiplex PCR; TCRdb lists only in-frame clones, some missing. The sample includes approximately 180,000 clones, just under 90% of them seen just once. As concerns this clone: Its antigen is not identified.

The TCR sequence derives from an adult who received the MenACWY meningococcal vaccine as a control. The sequences come from peripheral blood, collected 28 days after the second dose of the MenACWY control vaccine.

The CDR3 nucleotides are TGTGCCAGCAGTTTAGGGTGGGGCGCGGGGGGTCAGCCCCAGCATTTT. Protein sequence: CASSLGWGAGGQPQHF. The chain links TRBV28 to TRBJ1-5, with a possible D match to TRBD1 (5 bases). The V and J ends lost 2 bases and 6 bases respectively, with 17 bases between them. Germline lookup yields CDR1 MDHEN and CDR2 SYDVKM. CDR3 length: 16 residues.